A single sample gave rise to the 23 T cell receptor beta chains below, sequenced in a study of CXCR3-negative and CXCR3-positive naive CD8 T cells. General observations from the study: CXCR3-positive naive cells had TRB CDR3s that were more hydrophobic than CXCR3-negative naive cells had.

With UMI labels, 5' RACE was used to prepare the TRB cDNA libraries. TCRdb re-called the 5' RACE reads; one entry per CDR3 protein, DNA not given. The sample table sets out roughly 110,000 distinct CDR3 sequences. Their specific antigens are unknown. Sequenced input: naive CXCR3+ CD8+ T cells from blood. Subset denoted: CD45RO-CCR7+CD27+CD95- naive CD8+ T cells expressing CXCR3 (TNR3+). All receptors come from a human donor in good health. Some clones in this sample may be carry-over from other donors' samples.

This chain joins TRBV4-2 and TRBJ2-1; TCRdb's D call of TRBD1 is untestable without DNA. The CDR3 sequence is 19 residues long. Per germline, CDR1 LGHNA and CDR2 YNFKEQ. This chain's CDR3 is CASSQVFQFWAGVNNEQFF.

The V call is TRBV5-1, the J call TRBJ2-1; there is no DNA to check the TCRdb D call of TRBD1. CDR3 length: 13 amino acids. Germline V gene lookup returns CDR1 SGHRS and CDR2 YFSETQ. CDR3 protein: CASRGQGGNEQFF.

The chain joins TRBV10-3 to TRBJ2-6; TCRdb outputs TRBD1, but without DNA this stays unchecked. Germline CDR1 and CDR2: ENHRY and SYGVKD. The CDR3 extends over 17 amino acids. The CDR3 protein is CATKGQGQNSGANVLTF.

This chain joins TRBV7-9 and TRBJ2-1; the TCRdb call, TRBD2, lacks DNA for checking. This CDR3 comprises 16 residues. Germline V gene data show CDR1 as SEHNR and CDR2 as FQNEAQ (reference sequence). The CDR3 loop reads CASSLLLAGVDNEQFF. Full variable domain (remainder filled in from reference TRBV7-9 and TRBJ2-1): DTGVSQNPRHKITKRGQNVTFRCDPISEHNRLYWYRQTLGQGPEFLTYFQNEAQLEKSRLLSDRFSAERPKGSFSTLEIQRTEQGDSAMYLCASSLLLAGVDNEQFFGPGTRLTVL.

The chain couples TRBV4-2 to TRBJ2-7; TCRdb designates TRBD1, a call that cannot be tested without DNA. Germline values: CDR1 LGHNA, CDR2 YNFKEQ. CDR3 length: 14 residues. Here the CDR3 reads CASSQVVSGYEQYF.

J is TRBJ2-3 and V is TRBV29-1; the D gene TCRdb calls, TRBD1, cannot be checked with no DNA. Germline V gene data show CDR1 as SQVTM and CDR2 as ANQGSEA. The CDR3 contains 14 residues. The CDR3 sequence is CSVAPRTGPDTQYF.

This chain links TRBV11-2 with TRBJ2-1; absent DNA, TCRdb's TRBD2 call cannot be checked. Germline V gives CDR1 SGHAT, CDR2 FQNNGV. The CDR3 has 15 amino acids. This CDR3 reads CASSPGLGIYNEQFF. Supplemented by reference TRBV11-2 and TRBJ2-1, the full variable domain reads EAGVAQSPRYKIIEKRQSVAFWCNPISGHATLYWYQQILGQGPKLLIQFQNNGVVDDSQLPKDRFSAERLKGVDSTLKIQPAKLEDSAVYLCASSPGLGIYNEQFFGPGTRLTVL.

The CDR3 sequence: CASSSPGQGTSNEQFF. The genes are TRBV7-2 and TRBJ2-1; TCRdb outputs TRBD1, but without DNA this stays unchecked. Germline V gene sequence: CDR1 SGHTA, CDR2 FQGNSA. The CDR3 length is 16 residues. Based on the CDR3 plus reference TRBV7-2 and TRBJ2-1, the full variable domain is GAGVSQSPSNKVTEKGKDVELRCDPISGHTALYWYRQSLGQGLEFLIYFQGNSAPDKSGLPSDRFSAERTGGSVSTLTIQRTQQEDSAVYLCASSSPGQGTSNEQFFGPGTRLTVL.

This sequence joins TRBV9 and TRBJ2-5; TCRdb reports TRBD2, a call that lacks DNA to check it against. The CDR3 is 15 amino acids. Germline V gene lookup returns CDR1 SGDLS and CDR2 YYNGEE. CDR3 in amino acids: CASSVETSVDETQYF.

The rearrangement joins TRBV27 to TRBJ2-1. The CDR3 sequence is 14 residues long. Germline CDR1 is MNHEY and CDR2 is SMNVEV (reference sequence). Here the CDR3 reads CASSLAGLGNEQFF.

The chain couples TRBV12-3 or TRBV12-4 to TRBJ2-1; there is no DNA to check the TCRdb D call of TRBD1. This CDR3 comprises 14 residues. CDR3 sequence reads: CASSQTTGEDEQFF.

The chain's CDR3 is CSVEDREYEQFF. The chain uses TRBV29-1 and TRBJ2-1. The CDR3 consists of 12 residues. From germline, CDR1 is SQVTM and CDR2 ANQGSEA.

The chain has TRBV2 and TRBJ2-3; TCRdb calls TRBD2, which cannot be checked without DNA. Per germline, CDR1 SNHLY and CDR2 FYNNEI. This CDR3 comprises 17 residues. CDR3: CASSESPLSTSADTQYF.

The rearrangement links TRBV12-3 or TRBV12-4 to TRBJ2-5; the D gene TCRdb calls, TRBD1, cannot be checked with no DNA. The CDR3 is 15 residues long. This CDR3 is CASSSPDRVEETQYF.

The V call is TRBV5-1, the J call TRBJ1-1; TCRdb's assignment of TRBD1 cannot be checked, as there is no DNA. Germline-derived CDR1 and CDR2 are SGHRS and YFSETQ. The CDR3 length is 16 residues. CDR3 in amino acids: CASSFDAGTGSTEAFF. Based on the CDR3 plus reference TRBV5-1 and TRBJ1-1, the full variable domain is KAGVTQTPRYLIKTRGQQVTLSCSPISGHRSVSWYQQTPGQGLQFLFEYFSETQRNKGNFPGRFSGRQFSNSRSEMNVSTLELGDSALYLCASSFDAGTGSTEAFFGQGTRLTVV.

The chain recombines TRBV5-6 with TRBJ2-7; TCRdb calls TRBD1, which cannot be checked without DNA. The germline V gene encodes CDR1 SGHDT and CDR2 YYEEEE. The CDR3 totals 18 residues. The CDR3 loop is CASTPWSWEGHGSYEQYF.

This chain uses TRBV5-4 with TRBJ2-4; TCRdb lists TRBD1, though no DNA is available to test this call. The CDR3 totals 14 residues. The V gene's germline CDR1 is SGHNT and CDR2 YYREEE (reference sequence). CDR3: CASSLGGVLNIQYF.

The rearrangement uses TRBV10-3 and TRBJ2-7; the TCRdb D gene call, TRBD1, has no DNA to confirm it. The CDR3 sequence is 16 residues long. Germline V CDR1 and CDR2: ENHRY, SYGVKD. The CDR3 protein is CAISESRDRGTYEQYF.

The chain uses TRBV11-2 and TRBJ1-1. The CDR3 runs to 13 residues. The germline gives CDR1 SGHAT, CDR2 FQNNGV. This CDR3 reads CASSLEGHTEAFF. Together with reference TRBV11-2 and TRBJ1-1, the CDR3 gives the full variable domain: EAGVAQSPRYKIIEKRQSVAFWCNPISGHATLYWYQQILGQGPKLLIQFQNNGVVDDSQLPKDRFSAERLKGVDSTLKIQPAKLEDSAVYLCASSLEGHTEAFFGQGTRLTVV.

The V gene is TRBV29-1, the J gene TRBJ1-1; TCRdb designates TRBD1, a call that cannot be tested without DNA. This CDR3 region has 18 residues. Germline lookup yields CDR1 SQVTM and CDR2 ANQGSEA. CDR3 region: CSVDRSGQGAAVDTGAFF.

Here the CDR3 reads CAISESITNGLTSGYNEQFF. The V call is TRBV10-3, the J call TRBJ2-1; as DNA is missing, the TRBD2 call by TCRdb cannot be tested. From germline, CDR1 is ENHRY and CDR2 SYGVKD. The CDR3 length is 20 residues.

The rearrangement links TRBV5-1 to TRBJ2-7; TCRdb gives TRBD2 as the D gene, but with no DNA this cannot be confirmed. CDR3 length: 14 residues. Per germline, CDR1 SGHRS and CDR2 YFSETQ. Here the CDR3 reads CASSLENSGYEQYF. Drawing the rest from reference TRBV5-1 and TRBJ2-7, the complete variable domain is KAGVTQTPRYLIKTRGQQVTLSCSPISGHRSVSWYQQTPGQGLQFLFEYFSETQRNKGNFPGRFSGRQFSNSRSEMNVSTLELGDSALYLCASSLENSGYEQYFGPGTRLTVT.

The chain employs TRBV4-2 and TRBJ2-7. Germline V gene sequence: CDR1 LGHNA, CDR2 YNFKEQ. The length of the CDR3 is 12 residues. CDR3 residues: CASSQEKSEQYF.